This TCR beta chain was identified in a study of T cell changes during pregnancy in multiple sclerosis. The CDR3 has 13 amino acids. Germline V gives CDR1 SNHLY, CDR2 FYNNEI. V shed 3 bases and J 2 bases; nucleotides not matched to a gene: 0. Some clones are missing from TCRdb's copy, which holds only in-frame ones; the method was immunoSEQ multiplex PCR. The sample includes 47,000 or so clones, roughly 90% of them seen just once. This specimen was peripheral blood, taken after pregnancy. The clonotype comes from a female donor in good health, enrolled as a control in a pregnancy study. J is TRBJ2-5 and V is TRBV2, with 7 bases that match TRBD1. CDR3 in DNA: TGTGCCAGCAGTGAGGGACAGCAAGAGACCCAGTACTTC. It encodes CASSEGQQETQYF.